Listed below are T cell receptor beta chains from one sample, sequenced in a study of patients and donors after allogeneic stem cell transplantation. Using its own MiXCR run on the RT-PCR reads, TCRdb lists one record per CDR3 protein. The data contain around 82,000 distinct CDR3 sequences, approximately 5.2% of them singletons. Sequenced input: blood, either unsorted or a sorted T cell fraction (not recorded which). Every receptor here comes from a human donor who was either an allogeneic HSCT recipient or a stem cell or donor lymphocyte infusion donor (not recorded which). It is not recorded whose cells these are; they may come from a transplant donor. Both conserved end residues are part of each CDR3. The D gene is left open where the match is weak. The listing skips clone size in some rows; elsewhere it reads once, few, many or a size class.

>TRBJ2-3|TRBV20-1|.|.
TGCAGTGCTTTAAGGGGGAGGGCCGGGACAGATACGCAGTATTTT
CSALRGRAGTDTQYF
>TRBJ2-3|TRBV20-1|TRBD1|many
TGCAGTGCTAGTCCCCCCGGGACAGGGTTCACAGATACGCAGTATTTT
CSASPPGTGFTDTQYF
>TRBJ2-7|TRBV12-3/TRBV12-4|.|many
TGTGCCAGCAGTTTAAGGGCAGCCAGCTCCTACGAGCAGTACTTC
CASSLRAASSYEQYF
>TRBJ2-1|TRBV3-1|.|.
TGTGCCAGCAGCCAAGATCCCAGGGTTCTCGACAATGAGCAGTTCTTC
CASSQDPRVLDNEQFF
>TRBJ2-1|TRBV18|.|.
TGTGCCAGCTCACAACAGTCGGGAGACAATGAGCAGTTCTTC
CASSQQSGDNEQFF
>TRBJ1-2|TRBV12-3/TRBV12-4|TRBD1|many
TGTGCCAGCAGTACCCTCGGCAGGGGGTATGGCTACACCTTC
CASSTLGRGYGYTF
>TRBJ2-3|TRBV5-1|.|medium-sized
TGCGCCAGCAGCCCAGTCAGACGCACAGATACGCAGTATTTT
CASSPVRRTDTQYF
>TRBJ1-1|TRBV20-1|.|many
TGCAGTGCTAGGACCGGTCACGGGAACACTGAAGCTTTCTTT
CSARTGHGNTEAFF
>TRBJ2-7|TRBV25-1|.|many
TGTGCCAGCAGTGAACGGGAGTACGAGCAGTACTTC
CASSEREYEQYF
>TRBJ1-1|TRBV5-1|.|many
TGCGCCAGCAGCTTGGGGGCGCGGATGTTTGAAGCTTTCTTT
CASSLGARMFEAFF
>TRBJ1-1|TRBV7-9|TRBD1|few
TGTGCCAGCAGCCCAAGGGTGGGACAGAAGAACACTGAAGCTTTCTTT
CASSPRVGQKNTEAFF
>TRBJ2-1|TRBV7-9|.|many
TGTGCCAGCAGCTTAGAACGTTACAATGAGCAGTTCTTC
CASSLERYNEQFF
>TRBJ1-4|TRBV7-9|.|medium-sized
TGTGCCAGCAGCCTCGATGAGGAAAAACTGTTTTTT
CASSLDEEKLFF
>TRBJ2-7|TRBV29-1|TRBD2|many
TGCAGCGTTGAAGATCGGGGGACTAGCGGGTACCCCTACGAGCAGTACTTC
CSVEDRGTSGYPYEQYF
>TRBJ1-1|TRBV11-2|TRBD1|many
TGTGCCAGCAGCTTAGAGACAGGGGGATATGCTGAAGCTTTCTTT
CASSLETGGYAEAFF
>TRBJ1-3|TRBV27|TRBD1|many
TGTGCCAGCAGTTTATGGGGACAGGTTGGAAACACCATATATTTT
CASSLWGQVGNTIYF
>TRBJ1-5|TRBV5-1|.|many
TGCGCCAGCAGCTTGGGGACAGACAATCAGCCCCAGCATTTT
CASSLGTDNQPQHF
>TRBJ1-1|TRBV7-7|.|many
TGTGCTAGCAGCTTAAACAAAGGGACTGAAGCTTTCTTT
CASSLNKGTEAFF
>TRBJ2-3|TRBV12-3/TRBV12-4|TRBD2|few
TGTGCCAGCAGTTTCACGGCGGGAGAGAGGACAGATACGCAGTATTTT
CASSFTAGERTDTQYF
>TRBJ2-7|TRBV15|TRBD1|.
TGTGCCACCAGCGCGGACAGGGGGCCCTACGAGCAGTACTTC
CATSADRGPYEQYF
>TRBJ2-1|TRBV28|.|many
TGTGCCAGCAGTCCCCCGATCCGGAATGAGCAGTTCTTC
CASSPPIRNEQFF
>TRBJ2-2|TRBV2|TRBD2|many
TGTGCCAGCAGTGAAAGGCTAGCGGGAACGGCCGGGGAGCTGTTTTTT
CASSERLAGTAGELFF
>TRBJ2-3|TRBV10-1|TRBD1|.
TGCGCCAGCAGTGAGCCGGGACAGGGGTCAGATACGCAGTATTTT
CASSEPGQGSDTQYF
>TRBJ2-2|TRBV5-4|.|many
TGTGCCAGCAGCTCTGACAGGACCCTGAACACCGGGGAGCTGTTTTTT
CASSSDRTLNTGELFF
>TRBJ2-5|TRBV10-2|.|many
TGCGCCAGCAGTGCGAGGGAGACCCAGTACTTC
CASSARETQYF
>TRBJ2-2|TRBV20-1|TRBD2|many
TGCAGTGCTAGGTCATGGGGGGAGGGCACCGGGGAGCTGTTTTTT
CSARSWGEGTGELFF
>TRBJ1-4|TRBV28|.|many
TGTGCCAGCAGTTTCATTAATGAAAAACTGTTTTTT
CASSFINEKLFF
>TRBJ2-3|TRBV7-7|TRBD1|many
TGTGCCAGCAGCTCCGGGACAGGGGGCTCAGATACGCAGTATTTT
CASSSGTGGSDTQYF
>TRBJ2-1|TRBV5-1|.|few
TGCGCCAGCAGCCCACAAGGGACGGCATACAATGAGCAGTTCTTC
CASSPQGTAYNEQFF
>TRBJ1-2|TRBV6-1|.|many
TGTGCCAGCAGTCCCCGTCGGGGAAGTGGCTACACCTTC
CASSPRRGSGYTF
>TRBJ1-2|TRBV9|.|many
TGTGCCAGCAGCCCCCCGGGGGCAGCAAACCCCTATGGCTACACCTTC
CASSPPGAANPYGYTF
>TRBJ1-2|TRBV6-1|.|many
TGTGCCAGCAGCTCCCTTTACTACAGGGGCTACACCTTC
CASSSLYYRGYTF
>TRBJ1-3|TRBV7-6|.|many
TGTGCCAGCAGCTTATATGCAGGGTTCGGAAACACCATATATTTT
CASSLYAGFGNTIYF